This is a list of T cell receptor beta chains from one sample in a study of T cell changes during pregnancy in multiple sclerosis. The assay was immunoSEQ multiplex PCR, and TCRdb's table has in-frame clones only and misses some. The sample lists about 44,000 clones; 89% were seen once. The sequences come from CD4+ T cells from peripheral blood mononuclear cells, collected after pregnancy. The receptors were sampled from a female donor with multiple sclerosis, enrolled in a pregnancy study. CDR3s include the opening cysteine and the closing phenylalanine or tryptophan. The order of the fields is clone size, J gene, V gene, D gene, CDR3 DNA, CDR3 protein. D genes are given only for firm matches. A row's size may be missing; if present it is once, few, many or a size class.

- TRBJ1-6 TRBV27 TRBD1 TGTGCCAGCCGGCGGGACAGGGGTAATTCACCCCTCCACTTT CASRRDRGNSPLHF
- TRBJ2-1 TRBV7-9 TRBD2 TGTGCCAGCAGTCGTAGGGAGGGTGAGCAGTTCTTC CASSRREGEQFF
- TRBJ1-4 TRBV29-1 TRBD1 TGCAGCGTTGCCGGGACAGGGGGCCGGAATGAAAAACTGTTTTTT CSVAGTGGRNEKLFF
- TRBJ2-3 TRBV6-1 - TGTGCCAGCAAAAATAGCGGAAGAGCAGATACGCAGTATTTT CASKNSGRADTQYF
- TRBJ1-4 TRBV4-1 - TGCGCCAGCAGCCAATTCGGACAGAGTGGGGGATTAGGGGAAAAACTGTTTTTT CASSQFGQSGGLGEKLFF
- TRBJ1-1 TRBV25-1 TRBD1 TGTGCCAGCAGTGAGCGTAGGGACAGGGGGAGAGCTGAAGCTTTCTTT CASSERRDRGRAEAFF
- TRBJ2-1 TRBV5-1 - TGCGCCAGCAGCGTTTCGGGACACCTAAACAATGAGCAGTTCTTC CASSVSGHLNNEQFF
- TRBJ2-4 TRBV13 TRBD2 TGTGCCAGCAGCAGGCGACTAGCGGGAGGACCCCTAGCCAAAAACATTCAGTACTTC CASSRRLAGGPLAKNIQYF
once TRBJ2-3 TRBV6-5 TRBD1 TGTGCCAGCAGTCTGACAGGGGTATCGGCAGATACGCAGTATTTT CASSLTGVSADTQYF
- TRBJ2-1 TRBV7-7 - TGTGCTAGCAGCTTAGTAGGGACAACGGATGAGCAGTTCTTC CASSLVGTTDEQFF
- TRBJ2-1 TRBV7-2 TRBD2 TGTGCCAGCATCCCAGCGAGGACTAGCGGGAGTAGTCGCAATGAGCAGTTCTTC CASIPARTSGSSRNEQFF
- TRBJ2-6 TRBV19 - TGTGCCAGTAGTATAAATTCGGGTTCTGGGGCCAACGTCCTGACTTTC CASSINSGSGANVLTF
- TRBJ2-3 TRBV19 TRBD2 TGTGCCAGTACGGTCGGCGGGAGACGCACAGATACGCAGTATTTT CASTVGGRRTDTQYF
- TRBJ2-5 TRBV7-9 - TGTGCCAGCAGCTTAGGTGACAGTTTCCAAGAGACCCAGTACTTC CASSLGDSFQETQYF
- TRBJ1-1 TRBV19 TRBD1 TGTGCCAGTGTTTGGACAGGGGGAAACACTGAAGCTTTCTTT CASVWTGGNTEAFF
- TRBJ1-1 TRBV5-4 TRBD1 TGTGCCAGCAGCTTGGAAGGGGGCAGGACTGAAGCTTTCTTT CASSLEGGRTEAFF
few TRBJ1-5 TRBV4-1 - TGCGCCAGCAGCCACGGCAATCAGCCCCAGCATTTT CASSHGNQPQHF
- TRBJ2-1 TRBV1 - TGCACCAGCAGCCAATACGGTAATGAGCAGTTCTTC CTSSQYGNEQFF
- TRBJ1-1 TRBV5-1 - TGCGCCAGCAGCTCACCCGGACAGACCGAAGCTTTCTTT CASSSPGQTEAFF
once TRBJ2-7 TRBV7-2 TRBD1 TGTGCCAGCAGCCAAGGACAGGTGGCCTACGAGCAGTACTTC CASSQGQVAYEQYF
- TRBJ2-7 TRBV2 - TGTGCCAGCAGGGGAGGGGGTAGGTACGAGCAGTACTTC CASRGGGRYEQYF
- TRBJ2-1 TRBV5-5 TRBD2 TGTGCCAGCAGCTTGGCCACAGCGGGAGGGTCCTTCTTC CASSLATAGGSFF
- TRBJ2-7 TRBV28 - TGTGCCAGCTCCGGGTTTGAGCGGCTCTCCTACGAGCAGTACTTC CASSGFERLSYEQYF
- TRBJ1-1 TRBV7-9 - TGTGCCAGCAGCTTAGCGCAGTCTAACACTGAAGCTTTCTTT CASSLAQSNTEAFF
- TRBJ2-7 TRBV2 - TGTGCCAGCAGAGGACAGCGAAACTCCTACGAGCAGTACTTC CASRGQRNSYEQYF
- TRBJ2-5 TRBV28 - TGTGCCAGCATGGACTCAGGAGGCTACCAAGAGACCCAGTACTTC CASMDSGGYQETQYF
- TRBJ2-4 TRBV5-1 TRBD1 TGCGCCAGCAGCTCGGCGGGACAGGGAACGAACATTCAGTACTTC CASSSAGQGTNIQYF
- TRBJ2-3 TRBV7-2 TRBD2 TGTGCCAGCAGCTTAGCTCTAACTAGCGGGATCTACACAGATACGCAGTATTTT CASSLALTSGIYTDTQYF
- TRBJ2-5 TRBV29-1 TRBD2 TGCAGCGTTCTAGCGGGAAGCACTGCCGGGGAGACCCAGTACTTC CSVLAGSTAGETQYF